The clone carrying this TCR beta chain was observed many times. Its antigen is still unknown. The germline gives CDR1 LGHDT, CDR2 YNNKEL (reference sequence). After removal of 8 bases from V and 10 bases from J, the junction contained 4 bases not matched to a gene. This CDR3 is built from 10 residues. Regions amplified from RNA transcripts were the TCR beta CDR3 regions. A first-round RT-PCR of the TCR CDR3 used the HTBI primer set. TCRdb re-called the multiplex PCR reads with MiXCR, one entry per CDR3 protein. This table has roughly 360,000 distinct CDR3 sequences, 13% appearing once. These data originate in a study of T cells in Graves' hyperthyroidism and ophthalmopathy. Study background: Before treatment of any kind, peripheral blood was taken at initial diagnosis.

Pregnant or lactating patients were excluded, as were those with uncontrolled infection or other autoimmune disease. More than 8 ml fresh peripheral blood yielded the PBMCs. General study points: Blood samples included most of the expanded thyroid clonotypes exceeding 0.001.

The chain couples TRBV3-1 to TRBJ1-1; TRBD1 aligns across 7 bases. The material sequenced was blood. This sequence was found in a man aged 25 to 40 with Graves' hyperthyroidism that later progressed to Graves' ophthalmopathy. The CDR3 region has the DNA TGTGCCAGCGGGGAGGGGGCAGCTTTCTTT. This translates into CASGEGAAFF. Using reference TRBV3-1 and TRBJ1-1 for the parts outside the CDR3, the full variable domain is DTAVSQTPKYLVTQMGNDKSIKCEQNLGHDTMYWYKQDSKKFLKIMFSYNNKELIINETVPNRFSPKSPDKAHLNLHINSLELGDSAVYFCASGEGAAFFGQGTRLTVV.